The T cell receptor beta chain described here comes from a study of blood T cells in healthy people across ages. A note on this clonotype: Its specificity is not known.

Germline CDR1 and CDR2: PRHDT and FYEKMQ (reference sequence). V lost 0 bases to trimming and J lost 11 bases, with 19 bases between them. The CDR3 runs to 15 residues. Findings and limits, study-wide: A roughly linear fall in TCR beta diversity per million T cells was seen with increasing age.

The authors ran a second PCR of roughly 6 to 12 cycles using a sample-barcoded 5' primer and a J-beta primer mix. Sequencing of every sample gave 2.5 million or more CDR3-containing paired-end reads. TCRdb fed the 5' RACE reads into MiXCR, producing one record per CDR3 protein. The data hold more than 1.4 million distinct CDR3 sequences, with 35% to 45% observed a single time. Isolation per sample recovered at least 6 million PBMCs. Every sample gave at least 6 micrograms of total RNA when it was extracted. Sequencing was carried out using blood. The TCR sequence derives from a woman between 18 and 29 years old in good health. The chain recombines TRBV13 with TRBJ2-5, with D possibly TRBD2 on 5 matching bases. The CDR3 coding sequence is TGTGCCAGCAGCTTAGGGCTAGAGGGATTCTACGGGCAGTACTTC. Protein product: CASSLGLEGFYGQYF.